The clone carrying this T cell receptor beta chain was seen only a few times. Its specificity is not known. This sample was included in a study of CD8 T cells in ankylosing spondylitis. Molecular-barcoded quantitative 5'-RACE produced these TCR beta libraries. A single record per CDR3 protein comes from TCRdb applying MiXCR to the 5' RACE reads. The sample yields over 700,000 distinct CDR3 sequences, 15% to 20% seen once. Trimming shortened V by 5 bases and J by 4 bases, and 17 bases separated the two germline ends. The CDR3 totals 15 residues. The V gene's germline CDR1 is SGHTA and CDR2 FQGTGA. Overall study findings and caveats: Earlier literature documents some of the motif variants in reactive arthritis synovial fluid and blood. Significant enrichment of disease-linked clones was reportedly seen in matched ankylosing spondylitis synovial fluid. The authors found the disease-linked clones to be CD8+ and relatively rare in peripheral blood. Ankylosing spondylitis blood appeared to carry a characteristic TCR beta motif of roughly eight highly homologous variants.

The TCR was taken from a male donor with ankylosing spondylitis. The source material was blood, either unsorted or a sorted T cell fraction (not recorded which). The chain combines TRBV7-3 with TRBJ1-1, with D unresolved. CDR3 sequence reads: CASSPSGGSSTEAFF. CDR3 bases: TGTGCCAGCAGCCCATCTGGCGGTAGTTCCACTGAAGCTTTCTTT.